This note documents a single TCR beta chain sequence. Antigen unknown. CDR1 is WNHNN and CDR2 is SYGVQD in the germline V gene (reference sequence). Trimming stripped 2 bases from V and 0 bases from J, with 8 bases between. The CDR3 runs 14 residues. The data belong to a study of post-analysis software for immune sequencing data. Study-wide background: In terms of disease course, relapsing-remitting, secondary progressive and progressive-relapsing multiple sclerosis were included. Study-wide results and limits: When patients were compared with controls, five TRBV segments were more frequent, TRBV5-6, TRBV5-1 and TRBV20-1 among them.

Built from TCR beta cDNA, the libraries had unique molecular identifiers in them. Researchers reported approximately 500,000 cDNA molecules coming from 1 to 10 million T cells. TCRdb used MiXCR to reprocess the PCR reads, holding one entry per CDR3 protein. Of about 820,000 distinct CDR3 sequences in the sample, roughly 50% were seen once. Specimen: blood. The chain couples TRBV10-1 to TRBJ2-7; D remains unclear. The sequence derives from a girl aged 5-17 years with multiple sclerosis. The CDR3 is CASSEPEISYEQYF. The CDR3 DNA is TGCGCCAGCAGTGAGCCGGAGATCTCCTACGAGCAGTACTTC.